The 27 T cell receptor beta chains in this list originate from one sample, sequenced in a study of blood T cell repertoires in COVID-19 (dated by TCRdb to about 2020). Receptors were amplified or captured by the immunoSEQ multiplex PCR assay. TCRdb holds this immuneACCESS table with in-frame rearrangements only. Some clones are missing; in checked studies, unresolved V genes explain under half, and the rest has no known cause. In this sample the table shows approximately 240,000 clones, 65% to 85% of which occur a single time. The top ten clonotypes cover roughly 4% of the sample. The sequenced sample consisted of peripheral blood. The receptors stem from a woman in her thirties or forties with active or convalescent COVID-19.

Remarks on this clone: It may be a read error: a sequence one base away is much more abundant. The sample holds other DNA sequences that translate to the same CDR3. The rearrangement joins TRBV3-1 (or the pseudogene TRBV3-2) to TRBJ1-5, with D perhaps TRBD1 (5 bases). The CDR3 is made up of 14 amino acids. V lost 4 bases and J 4 bases, leaving 11 bases between the germline ends. CDR1 and CDR2 (germline): LGHDT, YNNKEL (reference sequence). Written as DNA, the CDR3 is TGTGCCAGCAGCCCCCGGGGGGGGAATCAGCCCCAGCATTTT. Its translation: CASSPRGGNQPQHF.

The gene calls are TRBV30 and TRBJ1-4; D may be TRBD1 (5 bases). The V end lost 0 bases, the J end lost 8 bases, and 16 bases lay between the germline ends. The CDR3 has 15 amino acids. In germline, CDR1 is GTSNPN, CDR2 SVGIG (reference sequence). CDR3 protein: CAWSVAGAQNEKLFF. CDR3 sequence (DNA): TGTGCCTGGAGTGTAGCTGGGGCTCAGAACGAAAAACTGTTTTTT.

The chain employs TRBV5-4 and TRBJ1-3; the D gene is possibly TRBD1 (5 bases). The germline gives CDR1 SGHNT, CDR2 YYREEE (reference sequence). V shed 3 bases and J shed 0 bases, with 10 bases lying between them. The CDR3 has 15 residues. The CDR3 loop reads CASSYQGLSGNTIYF. DNA of the CDR3: TGTGCCAGCAGCTACCAGGGTCTCTCTGGAAACACCATATATTTT.

This clone occurred a few times. The rearrangement links TRBV12-3 or TRBV12-4 to TRBJ1-4; D unresolved. The CDR3 contains 13 residues. Trimming cost V 6 bases and J 8 bases, with 13 bases left between them. CDR3 sequence (DNA): TGTGCCAGCAGCCCCCGCGGCCGGGAAAAACTGTTTTTT. It specifies CASSPRGREKLFF.

This clone was seen a few times. V gene TRBV6-4 combines with J gene TRBJ1-2; 10 positions agree with TRBD1. The germline CDR1 and CDR2 sequences are MRHNA and SNTAGT. This CDR3 is 14 amino acids long. V trimming: 1 base; J trimming: 6 bases; junction bases outside the gene matches: 2. The CDR3 sequence is CASSDYDRGHGYTF. As DNA, the CDR3 is TGTGCCAGCAGTGACTACGACAGGGGGCATGGCTACACCTTC.

V gene TRBV28 combines with J gene TRBJ2-1; D might be TRBD1 (5 bases). The CDR3 consists of 14 residues. Trimming left V 3 bases short and J 8 bases short, with 14 bases between. In germline, CDR1 is MDHEN, CDR2 SYDVKM. The CDR3 nucleotides read TGTGCCAGCAGTTTGAACAGGCGCACTGATGAGCAGTTCTTC. It is translated as CASSLNRRTDEQFF.

This chain connects TRBV7-9 to TRBJ1-1; TRBD1 matches at 9 bases. This CDR3 region has 16 residues. CDR1 and CDR2 from the germline V gene are SEHNR and FQNEAQ (reference sequence). The V segment lost 5 bases and the J segment 1 base; nucleotides outside the gene matches: 8. CDR3 loop: CASSPSGTGRNTEAFF. The CDR3 DNA sequence: TGTGCCAGCAGCCCCTCCGGGACAGGGCGGAACACTGAAGCTTTCTTT.

V and J are TRBV6-1 and TRBJ1-5, with D unresolved. V gave up 4 bases and J gave up 1 base, with 11 bases separating them. This CDR3 contains 15 residues. Germline assignment: CDR1 MNHNS and CDR2 SASEGT. The CDR3 region is CASSGNTLSNQPQHF. CDR3 DNA sequence: TGTGCCAGCAGTGGTAATACTCTGAGCAATCAGCCCCAGCATTTT.

The V call is TRBV2, the J call TRBJ2-7; 9 positions match TRBD1. J gave up 5 bases and V 4 bases, and 12 bases lay outside the gene matches. This CDR3 is built from 16 residues. Looked up from germline, CDR1 is SNHLY and CDR2 is FYNNEI. The CDR3 is CASSVRPGTGNHEQYF. CDR3 nucleotide sequence: TGTGCCAGCAGTGTAAGACCTGGGACAGGGAACCACGAGCAGTACTTC. The whole variable domain, remainder taken from reference TRBV2 and TRBJ2-7, is EPEVTQTPSHQVTQMGQEVILRCVPISNHLYFYWYRQILGQKVEFLVSFYNNEISEKSEIFDDQFSVERPDGSNFTLKIRSTKLEDSAMYFCASSVRPGTGNHEQYFGPGTRLTVT.

This clone was seen a few times. The gene calls are TRBV15 and TRBJ1-5; D remains ambiguous. Germline lookup yields CDR1 LNHNV and CDR2 YYDKDF (reference sequence). This CDR3 has 12 residues. Trimming left V 0 bases short and J 6 bases short, with 3 bases between. In DNA form, the CDR3 reads TGTGCCACCAGCAGAGATCTTCAGCCCCAGCATTTT. Translating gives CATSRDLQPQHF.

This chain links TRBV4-1 with TRBJ2-3, with 10 bases lining up with TRBD2. V shed 0 bases, J shed 3 bases, and the junction held 6 bases outside the gene matches. CDR1 is MGHRA and CDR2 is YSYEKL in the germline V gene. The CDR3 extends over 17 amino acids. In nucleotides, the CDR3 is TGCGCCAGCAGCCAAGATCCGGCGACTAGCGGGACAGATACGCAGTATTTT. Protein product: CASSQDPATSGTDTQYF.

The chain has TRBV30 and TRBJ2-7, with D perhaps matching TRBD2 (6 bases). V was pared by 0 bases and J by 5 bases, with 11 bases between. CDR3 length: 13 residues. The germline CDR1 and CDR2 sequences are GTSNPN and SVGIG (reference sequence). CDR3 residues: CAWSVGGSNEQYF. CDR3 DNA sequence: TGTGCCTGGAGTGTGGGGGGTTCGAACGAGCAGTACTTC. The whole variable domain, filled in from reference TRBV30 and TRBJ2-7, reads SQTIHQWPATLVQPVGSPLSLECTVEGTSNPNLYWYRQAAGRGLQLLFYSVGIGQISSEVPQNLSASRPQDRQFILSSKKLLLSDSGFYLCAWSVGGSNEQYFGPGTRLTVT.

This clone was detected only once. The chain links TRBV6-4 to TRBJ1-2; D is perhaps TRBD1 (6 bases). The CDR3 has 11 amino acids. Trimming shortened V by 7 bases and J by 10 bases, and 13 bases separated the two germline ends. CDR1 MRHNA and CDR2 SNTAGT come from the germline V gene. DNA for the CDR3: TGTGCCAGCAAGAATCAGGGGTTCTACACCTTC. Its translation: CASKNQGFYTF.

This chain connects TRBV15 to TRBJ1-2, with no clear D. In germline, CDR1 is LNHNV, CDR2 YYDKDF (reference sequence). Trimming stripped 0 bases from V and 8 bases from J, with 16 bases between. The CDR3 has 15 residues. CDR3 protein: CATSRDITAHSGYTF. The CDR3 nucleotides are TGTGCCACCAGCAGAGATATAACGGCTCACAGCGGCTACACCTTC.

V and J are TRBV7-8 and TRBJ2-2, with TRBD1 matching over 7 bases. With 7 bases clipped from V and 2 bases from J, the junction kept 13 bases outside the gene matches. This CDR3 contains 17 residues. In germline, CDR1 is SGHVS, CDR2 FQNEAQ. This CDR3 is CASTRLPRGINTGELFF. The CDR3 coding sequence is TGTGCCAGCACCCGCCTCCCCAGGGGGATTAACACCGGGGAGCTGTTTTTT.

The chain joins TRBV30 to TRBJ1-6; the D is unclear. Trimming pared 4 bases from V and 10 bases from J, leaving 17 bases between. CDR1 and CDR2 from the germline V gene are GTSNPN and SVGIG (reference sequence). The CDR3 consists of 14 residues. CDR3 nucleotides: TGTGCCTGGAAACGGACCCTGGAGGACTCACCCCTCCACTTT. It translates to CAWKRTLEDSPLHF.

The CDR3 region is CASSAGGGGFTDTQYF. CDR3 bases: TGTGCCAGTAGTGCCGGGGGCGGGGGCTTCACAGATACGCAGTATTTT. The chain combines TRBV19 with TRBJ2-3; TRBD2 might be the D (7 bases). V lost 5 bases and J 2 bases, leaving 17 bases between the germline ends. The CDR3 is 16 amino acids. The germline V gene has CDR1 LNHDA and CDR2 SQIVND (reference sequence).

The chain joins TRBV2 to TRBJ2-3, with a tentative D call TRBD2 (6 bases). Trimming removed 5 bases from V and 2 bases from J, with 11 bases in between. Germline CDR1 SNHLY, CDR2 FYNNEI. This CDR3 is 14 amino acids long. The CDR3 nucleotides read TGTGCCAGCAGTCAGAGGACTATCACAGATACGCAGTATTTT. Translating it yields CASSQRTITDTQYF.

The rearrangement uses TRBV6-1 and TRBJ2-1; 7 positions agree with TRBD1. This CDR3 has 15 residues. Per germline, CDR1 MNHNS and CDR2 SASEGT. Germline trimming cut 3 bases from V and 6 bases from J; bases unmatched to any gene: 8. CDR3 bases: TGTGCCAGCAGTGATAGGACAGGACTGGTCAATGAGCAGTTCTTC. Translating gives CASSDRTGLVNEQFF.

V is TRBV6-5 and J is TRBJ1-1, with D perhaps matching TRBD1 (6 bases). Germline V lookup: CDR1 MNHEY, CDR2 SVGAGI. The CDR3 spans 14 residues. V gave up 5 bases and J gave up 1 base, with 11 bases separating them. The CDR3 protein is CASSLLQGNTEAFF. The CDR3 region has the DNA TGTGCCAGCAGTCTGCTACAGGGGAACACTGAAGCTTTCTTT.

V usage is TRBV5-1 and J usage is TRBJ1-4, with no clear D. Germline V CDR1 and CDR2: SGHRS, YFSETQ. The ends were cut back, 6 bases at V and 0 bases at J, with 12 bases in the middle. The CDR3 contains 15 residues. CDR3 residues: CASTPDLATNEKLFF. As DNA, the CDR3 is TGCGCCAGCACCCCAGACTTGGCAACTAATGAAAAACTGTTTTTT.

About this clone: This sample includes further DNA sequences coding for the same CDR3. This sequence joins TRBV2 and TRBJ2-5, with D maybe TRBD2 (5 bases). The CDR3 sequence is 12 residues long. Germline values: CDR1 SNHLY, CDR2 FYNNEI. Between the trimmed V and J ends, which lost 4 bases and 4 bases, there was a span of 7 bases. The CDR3 sequence: CASSGAGETQYF. CDR3 sequence (DNA): TGTGCCAGCAGTGGGGCGGGAGAGACCCAGTACTTC.

J is TRBJ2-2 and V is TRBV7-3; TRBD2 might be the D (6 bases). The CDR3 length is 15 residues. Between the trimmed V and J ends, which lost 3 bases and 2 bases, there was a span of 10 bases. Germline CDR1 is SGHTA and CDR2 is FQGTGA. The CDR3 nucleotides are TGTGCCAGCAGCTTGGGGGGACTCAACACCGGGGAGCTGTTTTTT. Translated: CASSLGGLNTGELFF. Drawing the rest from reference TRBV7-3 and TRBJ2-2, the complete variable domain is GAGVSQTPSNKVTEKGKYVELRCDPISGHTALYWYRQSLGQGPEFLIYFQGTGAADDSGLPNDRFFAVRPEGSVSTLKIQRTERGDSAVYLCASSLGGLNTGELFFGEGSRLTVL.

This clone has a handful of counts. This rearrangement joins TRBV7-9 to TRBJ1-5; 7 nucleotides agree with TRBD1. This CDR3 has 17 amino acids. V lost 1 base and J lost 1; bases outside the gene matches: 7. The V gene's germline CDR1 is SEHNR and CDR2 FQNEAQ (reference sequence). CDR3 DNA: TGTGCCAGCAGCTTAGTATGGGGGACAGAGAGCAATCAGCCCCAGCATTTT. Its protein is CASSLVWGTESNQPQHF.

This chain connects TRBV9 to TRBJ1-2, with D possibly matching TRBD1 (5 bases). Trimming stripped 2 bases from V and 7 bases from J, with 12 bases between. The germline V gene encodes CDR1 SGDLS and CDR2 YYNGEE. CDR3 length: 13 amino acids. CDR3 coding DNA: TGTGCCAGCAGCGTCGGGAGGGGAGGTGGCTACACCTTC. Amino acid sequence: CASSVGRGGGYTF.

The chain links TRBV7-9 to TRBJ1-4, with D possibly being TRBD1 (6 bases). The CDR3 runs 17 residues. Germline V gene lookup returns CDR1 SEHNR and CDR2 FQNEAQ (reference sequence). V lost 2 bases, J lost 7 bases, and 20 bases lay in between. CDR3 sequence: CASSLRLGHGIGEKLFF. The DNA of the CDR3 is TGTGCCAGCAGCTTAAGGTTGGGACACGGGATAGGTGAAAAACTGTTTTTT.

This clone was seen a single time. The chain employs TRBV11-2 and TRBJ2-7; possible D gene TRBD1, 6 bases. The ends were cut back, 1 base at V and 1 base at J, with 8 bases in the middle. Germline CDR1 SGHAT, CDR2 FQNNGV. This CDR3 is built from 14 residues. CDR3 residues: CASSLAGASYEQYF. CDR3 coding DNA: TGTGCCAGCAGCTTAGCAGGGGCTTCCTACGAGCAGTACTTC.